This TCR beta chain originates from a study of early T cells in non-severe SARS-CoV-2 infection. Study-level information: Alpha and beta chains were unpaired, from unsorted whole-blood bulk RNA. Study findings and constraints: A preference for anti-spike CD8 responses marked VDJdb matching, which missed private and CD4 specificities.

Many counts were recorded for this clonotype. Its antigen is currently unknown. Separate cDNA molecules each had unique molecular identifiers attached to them. TCRdb analysed the 5' RACE reads with MiXCR anew, one entry per CDR3 protein. The sample carries about 44,000 distinct CDR3 sequences, about 6% recorded once. This receptor was identified in an adult who was a healthcare worker with PCR-confirmed SARS-CoV-2 infection or an uninfected control (not recorded which). This material consisted of whole blood, taken at baseline.

The CDR3 protein is CASSQDPHGGAGYEQYF. CDR3 coding DNA: TGTGCCAGCAGCCAAGATCCCCATGGGGGGGCCGGCTACGAGCAGTACTTC. The chain links TRBV14 to TRBJ2-7, with D maybe TRBD2 (7 bases). The germline CDR1 and CDR2 sequences are SGHDN and FVKESK. The CDR3 sequence is 17 residues long. V lost 0 bases and J lost 3, with 18 bases in between.